The sequence of this T cell receptor beta chain was determined in a study of blood T cells in healthy people across ages. V lost 0 bases, J lost 4 bases, and 7 bases lay in between. CDR1 is MNHEY and CDR2 is SMNVEV in the germline V gene (reference sequence). This CDR3 contains 14 residues. Combining a sample-barcoded 5' primer with a J-beta primer mix, a second PCR ran for roughly 7 to 12 cycles. A single record per CDR3 protein comes from TCRdb applying MiXCR to the 5' RACE reads. The table records roughly 1 million distinct CDR3 sequences, under 30% of them present only once. This sample was also put to use in a study of T cells of mothers and their children.

The source material was blood. V is TRBV27 and J is TRBJ1-5; TRBD1 is a possible D gene (6 bases). This receptor was obtained from a girl aged 2 to 9 in good health. The CDR3 sequence: CASSLSDSNQPQHF. The CDR3 coding sequence is TGTGCCAGCAGTTTATCGGACAGTAATCAGCCCCAGCATTTT.